The clone carrying this T cell receptor beta chain was observed a few times. Per the germline V gene, CDR1 is MGHRA and CDR2 is YSYEKL. This CDR3 has 12 residues. The germline V and J ends were trimmed by 7 bases and 5 bases, with 8 bases remaining between them. Depth targeted 1 in 200,000 to 1 in 1 million T cells, averaging approximately 9.9x coverage per clonotype. TCRdb keeps only in-frame clones here, not all; method: immunoSEQ multiplex PCR. This table has 200,000 to 250,000 clones, 70% appearing once. This sample stems from a study of cytotoxic CD8 clonotypes in ibrutinib-treated CLL. This sequence joins TRBV4-1 and TRBJ1-4; no clear D gene. This TCR derives from a human donor with chronic lymphocytic leukemia. The sequenced sample was PBMCs, obtained after 12 months of ibrutinib treatment. The CDR3 coding sequence is TGCGCCAGCACCTTGGAAAATGAAAAACTGTTTTTT. Translation gives CASTLENEKLFF.